This T cell receptor (beta chain) derives from a study of patients and donors after allogeneic stem cell transplantation. There are a few counts of this clonotype. CDR1 and CDR2 (germline): MNHEY, SVGAGI. Trimming took 10 bases from V and 3 from J; bases not matched to a gene: 5. The CDR3 covers 14 residues. TCRdb processed the RT-PCR reads anew with MiXCR; each CDR3 protein has one entry. Of roughly 200,000 distinct CDR3 sequences in the sample, 41% were seen once. The receptor was isolated from a human donor who was either an allogeneic HSCT recipient or a stem cell or donor lymphocyte infusion donor (not recorded which). It is not recorded whose cells these are; they may come from a transplant donor. Sequencing input: blood, either unsorted or a sorted T cell fraction (not recorded which). V gene TRBV6-5 combines with J gene TRBJ2-1, with 11 bases lining up with TRBD2. CDR3 in amino acids: CATLAGGDYNEQFF. The CDR3 nucleotides read TGTGCCACCTTAGCGGGAGGGGACTACAATGAGCAGTTCTTC.